This T cell receptor beta chain derives from a study of T cell responses to AZD1222 COVID-19 vaccine. This CDR3 contains 17 residues. Germline CDR1 MDHEN, CDR2 SYDVKM. The V gene end was trimmed by 5 bases and the J gene end by 0 bases; junction bases not matched to a gene: 6. The assay was immunoSEQ multiplex PCR, and TCRdb's table has in-frame clones only and misses some. The repertoire holds approximately 180,000 clones, with more than 75% as singletons. As to this clone: The antigen remains undetermined.

Study-wide findings and caveats: With dominance at 160-218 and 743-854, vaccine-associated CD4 TCRs spanned spike. Receipt of two AZD1222 doses was followed by a rise in Spike-specific TCR breadth and depth. Only a handful of AZD1222 recipients, more than five in all, had baseline seropositivity.

This chain joins TRBV28 and TRBJ2-6; 8 nucleotides line up with TRBD1. The starting material was peripheral blood, obtained 28 days after the second AZD1222 dose. This TCR derives from an adult who received the AZD1222 COVID-19 vaccine. The CDR3 DNA follows: TGTGCCAGCAGTACCGGACAGGGAGACTCTGGGGCCAACGTCCTGACTTTC. Translated, it gives CASSTGQGDSGANVLTF.